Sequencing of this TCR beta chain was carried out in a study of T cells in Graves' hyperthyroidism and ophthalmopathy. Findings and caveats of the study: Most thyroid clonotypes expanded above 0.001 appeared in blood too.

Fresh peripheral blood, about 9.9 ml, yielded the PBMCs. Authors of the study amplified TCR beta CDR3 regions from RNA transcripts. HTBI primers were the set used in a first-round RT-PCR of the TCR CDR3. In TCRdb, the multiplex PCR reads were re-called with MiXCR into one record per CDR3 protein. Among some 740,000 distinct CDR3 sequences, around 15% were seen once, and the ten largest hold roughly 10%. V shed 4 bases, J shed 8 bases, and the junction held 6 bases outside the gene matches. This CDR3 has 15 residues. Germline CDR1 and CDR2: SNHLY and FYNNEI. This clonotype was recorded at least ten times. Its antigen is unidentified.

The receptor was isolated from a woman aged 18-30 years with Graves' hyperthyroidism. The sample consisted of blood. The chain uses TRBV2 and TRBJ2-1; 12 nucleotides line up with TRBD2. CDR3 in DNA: TGTGCCAGCAGTGCTCTAGCGGGAGGGCCGCATGAGCAGTTCTTC. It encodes CASSALAGGPHEQFF. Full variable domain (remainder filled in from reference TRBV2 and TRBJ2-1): EPEVTQTPSHQVTQMGQEVILRCVPISNHLYFYWYRQILGQKVEFLVSFYNNEISEKSEIFDDQFSVERPDGSNFTLKIRSTKLEDSAMYFCASSALAGGPHEQFFGPGTRLTVL.